Shown below are 5 T cell receptor delta chains from a single sample sequenced in a study of gamma-delta T cells after stem cell transplantation. TCRdb re-called clones from the RT-PCR reads using CATT. The sample includes around 1,100 delta-chain clones, about 3.8% of them seen just once. Input material: gamma-delta T cells. The receptors here all came from a human donor. It is not recorded whose cells these are; they may come from a transplant donor.

There are a few counts of this clone. TCRdb pairs this DNA with a much larger clone's protein that differs at residue 14, likely a read error; the protein shown was translated from the DNA. The CDR3 loop is CACDTLPVESGWKSHTDKLIF. The CDR3, as DNA: TGTGCCTGTGACACCCTCCCCGTTGAGAGTGGGTGGAAAAGCCACACCGATAAACTCATCTTT. The chain is built from TRDV2 and TRDJ1, with unresolved D. V was trimmed by 0 bases and J by 0 bases, leaving 28 bases between them. Germline CDR1 reads GEAIGNYY; CDR2 reads EKD. The CDR3 runs 21 residues.

By frequency in the sample, this clone is large (0.1 to 1%). This sample includes further DNA sequences coding for the same CDR3. The rearrangement joins TRDV2 to TRDJ1; D perhaps matches TRDD3 (6 bases). CDR3 length: 14 residues. Germline V CDR1 and CDR2: GEAIGNYY, EKD. V was clipped by 0 bases and J by 1 base, with 8 bases between them. CDR3 loop: CACDTWGSTDKLIF. In DNA, the CDR3 is TGTGCCTGTGACACCTGGGGATCCACCGATAAACTCATCTTT.

By sample share, this clone is medium-sized (0.01 to 0.1%). The J gene is TRDJ1, the V gene TRDV2; the match to TRDD3 covers 8 bases. Germline V gives CDR1 GEAIGNYY, CDR2 EKD. Unmatched junction bases numbered 18, after V lost 0 bases and J lost 10 bases. The CDR3 length is 17 residues. The CDR3 spells CACDTAHPGDTNRGLIF. The CDR3 DNA reads TGTGCCTGTGACACCGCCCACCCTGGGGATACCAACCGTGGACTCATCTTT.

This clone showed up just a few times. The TCRdb record carries a much larger clone's protein, which differs from this DNA's translation at residue 5; a read error is the likely cause, and the protein listed here is the DNA translation. The rearrangement joins TRDV2 to TRDJ1; 8 bases agree with TRDD3. The germline CDR1 and CDR2 sequences are GEAIGNYY and EKD. CDR3 length: 14 amino acids. Here the CDR3 DNA reads TGTGCCTCTGACAGACTGGGGGACACCGATAAACTCATCTTT. Amino acids: CASDRLGDTDKLIF.

This clone was picked up a small number of times. A far more abundant clone sits one base away, making this likely a read error. The CDR3 nucleotides read TGTGCCTGTGACAAACTGGGGGACACCGATAAACTCATCTTT. Its translation is CACDKLGDTDKLIF. The chain has TRDV2 and TRDJ1; 8 nucleotides line up with TRDD3. The CDR3 has 14 residues. V trimming: 2 bases; J trimming: 0 bases; junction bases outside the gene matches: 1. Germline V gene data show CDR1 as GEAIGNYY and CDR2 as EKD.